This paragraph covers one T cell receptor (beta chain) sequence. This clonotype occurred a few times. The specificity of this receptor is unknown. No base quality information exists; no much larger clone differs at one position. For this chain, trimming is 6 bases at the V end and 4 bases at the J end, and the number of junction bases without a gene match is 6. From cysteine to phenylalanine, the CDR3 is 13 amino acids long. The read is trimmed to its CDR3 DNA, 39 bases read in frame from base 1. CDR1 SQVTM and CDR2 ANQGSEA are derived from the germline V gene. The record originates from a study of CD8 T cells in ankylosing spondylitis (dated by TCRdb to 2017 to 2019). In the study overall: The study set out to find disease-linked TCR variants by profiling T cell receptor beta repertoires in ankylosing spondylitis patients and healthy donors. Peripheral blood was sampled, and synovial fluid was also collected from ankylosing spondylitis patients. In total, the full study cohort was made up of some 110 healthy donors and 25 ankylosing spondylitis patients. The paper's findings and limits, for the study overall: The disease-linked clones were reported to be significantly enriched in matched synovial fluid samples from ankylosing spondylitis patients. The disease-linked clones had a CD8+ phenotype and were found at relatively low frequencies in peripheral blood. A TCR beta motif made up of several highly homologous amino acid variants appeared to be characteristic of blood from ankylosing spondylitis patients. Some TCR beta motif variants had previously been reported in synovial fluid and blood of reactive arthritis patients, which suggested common disease-initiation mechanisms.

Sequenced on an Illumina HiSeq 2500. Quantitative 5'-RACE with molecular barcodes was used to prepare TCR beta libraries. Processing in the source paper ran as follows. Disease-linked TCR variants were identified with a new computational method built on a probabilistic model of VDJ rearrangement. Starting from the raw public reads, TCRdb applied fastp trimming at Q25, assembled clones with MiXCR and retained in-frame beta chains. Duplicate CDR3 protein sequences are folded into a single record with the most common DNA and genes. The V and J calls and clone size are TCRdb's, not the authors'. This sample has 700,000 to 1,000,000 distinct CDR3 sequences in its table, and over 9.5% of those were observed once. More than 0.5% of the sample belongs to the ten largest clones.

This receptor chain uses TRBV29-1 and TRBJ1-5; 7 central nucleotides agree with TRBD1. The receptor was derived from a male donor with ankylosing spondylitis. Sequenced: blood, either unsorted or a sorted T cell fraction (not recorded which). The bases are TGCAGCGTGGCGGGGACAGCGAATCAGCCCCAGCATTTT. The translation is CSVAGTANQPQHF.